A selection of T cell receptor beta chains follows, all from one sample in a study of Graves' ophthalmopathy and Graves' hyperthyroidism. TCRdb passed the multiplex PCR reads through MiXCR, listing each CDR3 protein once. The sample shows almost 750,000 distinct CDR3 sequences, roughly 41% of them seen only once. Sequencing was done on a sample of peripheral blood. The receptors here all came from an adult man with Graves' ophthalmopathy. Each CDR3 is given with its conserved first and last residue. Some rows mark clone size as missing; the rest say once, few, many or name a class of expanded clone.

v_gene	j_gene	abundance	CDR3aa
TRBV5-1	TRBJ1-1	many	CASSLVASASAFF
TRBV5-1	TRBJ2-7	NA	CASSLMVGSYEQYF
TRBV5-4	TRBJ1-5	NA	CASSRGQISNQPQHF
TRBV7-9	TRBJ2-6	few	CASSVSGGDTEAF
TRBV20-1	TRBJ2-7	few	CSAEEGTYEQYF
TRBV2	TRBJ1-3	NA	CASSDPGPREITIYF
TRBV29-1	TRBJ2-5	many	CSVDPRNEYQETQYF
TRBV7-9	TRBJ2-6	many	CASSLQGPISGANVLTF
TRBV7-3	TRBJ2-7	NA	CVSSPAGSYEQYF
TRBV19	TRBJ1-2	few	CAWTRDRDDYGYTF
TRBV19	TRBJ1-5	many	CASGTTQPQHF
TRBV10-3	TRBJ2-5	NA	CASSVSGGRETQYF
TRBV2	TRBJ2-7	NA	CASSQKLAEISYEQYF
TRBV10-3	TRBJ1-3	NA	CAIRLGTGAPGNTIYF
TRBV2	TRBJ2-2	many	CASSSAGRWGELFF
TRBV10-3	TRBJ2-7	many	CATGSPGQTSYEQYF
TRBV7-3	TRBJ2-2	NA	CASSRQFNTGELFF
TRBV29-1	TRBJ2-5	many	CSVEGQGGETQYF
TRBV10-3	TRBJ1-5	many	CAISQGEGQPQHF
TRBV10-3	TRBJ1-1	NA	CASNPTGLNTEAFF
TRBV29-1	TRBJ2-7	NA	CSSRDRGYEQYF
TRBV24-1	TRBJ1-2	NA	CATRGTQYDGYTF
TRBV7-2	TRBJ1-1	NA	CASSRGAGGDTEAFF
TRBV25-1	TRBJ1-2	many	CASKKELANYGYTF
TRBV7-3	TRBJ2-5	NA	CASSSLVAVGETQYF
TRBV25-1	TRBJ2-6	NA	CASSVETGTGANVLTF
TRBV11-3	TRBJ2-7	NA	CASSPTPYSYEQYF
TRBV15	TRBJ1-2	NA	CATSSPGREANYGYTF
TRBV7-2	TRBJ1-3	many	CASSLGGNPGNTIYF
TRBV7-2	TRBJ2-5	many	CASSSTYQDFQETQYF
TRBV7-9	TRBJ2-7	NA	CAGSLGSNEQYF
TRBV12-3/TRBV12-4	TRBJ2-7	few	CASRKTDSYEQYF
TRBV7-9	TRBJ1-2	NA	CASSLGRSGNYGYTF
TRBV3-1	TRBJ1-1	NA	CASSLDLRGGNTEAFF
TRBV5-8	TRBJ1-5	many	CASSLSGHNQPQHF
TRBV2	TRBJ2-7	NA	CASSEARGPYEQYF
TRBV24-1	TRBJ2-5	NA	CATSKADRAETQYF
TRBV27	TRBJ2-7	NA	CASNTRLAGDEQYF
TRBV29-1	TRBJ1-2	NA	CSVGVQGLNYGYTF
TRBV7-3	TRBJ2-7	NA	CASSPSDSLYEQYF
TRBV15	TRBJ1-2	many	CATSRGPADYGYTF
TRBV29-1	TRBJ2-6	few	CSVEWLAGANVLTF
TRBV20-1	TRBJ1-5	few	CSASPGRGDLTPQHF
TRBV19	TRBJ1-5	NA	CASSITHRTGQPQHF
TRBV10-2	TRBJ2-7	many	CASSGFPGQVYEQYF
TRBV10-3	TRBJ1-1	NA	CAIRQGLNTEAFF
TRBV2	TRBJ2-7	many	CASSPTGTGVGPRF
TRBV25-1	TRBJ2-2	NA	CADSGAANTGELFF
TRBV29-1	TRBJ2-7	many	CSVRSGTTYEQYF
TRBV2	TRBJ1-4	NA	CASSVGQINEKLFF
TRBV7-2	TRBJ2-3	NA	CASSHSGRAVTDTQYF
TRBV12-3/TRBV12-4	TRBJ2-5	NA	CASSSMAVQETQYF
TRBV2	TRBJ1-2	many	CASSDPDRGSYGYTF